Sequencing of this TCR beta chain was carried out in a study of blood T cell repertoires in COVID-19. Study in general: Acute and convalescent COVID-19 specimens originated in the United States, Italy and Spain. Sources were T cells, B-cell-depleted T cells, or PBMCs; the material itself was cDNA or gDNA.

Per the authors' pipeline: The assay estimated nucleated cells by amplifying reference gene primers. This table comes from immunoSEQ multiplex PCR, and its TCRdb copy is limited to in-frame clones, with some not included. V and J calls and clone size are as listed in that table; D and trimming were resolved from the DNA. The sample lists about 300,000 clones, roughly 90% occurring once. Trimming cost V 2 bases and J 5 bases; bases outside gene matches: 8. This CDR3 region has 15 residues. Germline V gene lookup returns CDR1 MDHEN and CDR2 SYDVKM. The Seattle patients, enrolled during active infection, were followed longitudinally.

This chain uses TRBV28 with TRBJ2-5; 7 bases fit TRBD1. The sequence was obtained from a woman in her thirties with COVID-19, enrolled during active disease. Material for sequencing was peripheral blood. The CDR3 bases are TGTGCCAGCAGTTTAAATAGGGGGCAGCAGGAGACCCAGTACTTC. Residues: CASSLNRGQQETQYF. Based on the CDR3 plus reference TRBV28 and TRBJ2-5, the full variable domain is DVKVTQSSRYLVKRTGEKVFLECVQDMDHENMFWYRQDPGLGLRLIYFSYDVKMKEKGDIPEGYSVSREKKERFSLILESASTNQTSMYLCASSLNRGQQETQYFGPGTRLLVL.